Below are 10 T cell receptor beta chains sequenced from a single sample in a study of blood T cell repertoires in COVID-19. Profiling relied on immunoSEQ multiplex PCR, and the TCRdb table lists in-frame clones only, not all of them. The repertoire consists of about 110,000 clones, with around 87% occurring once and the leading ten covering 32%. Sequencing was performed on peripheral blood. The source is an elderly woman with acute or convalescent COVID-19.

The chain carries TRBV7-9 and TRBJ1-3; TRBD1 might be the D (6 bases). Germline V gives CDR1 SEHNR, CDR2 FQNEAQ (reference sequence). This CDR3 has 15 residues. Deletions cut 6 bases from V and 0 bases from J, with 12 bases between. The CDR3 sequence is CASRYPTGSGNTIYF. The CDR3 nucleotides are TGTGCCAGCAGATACCCGACAGGCTCTGGAAACACCATATATTTT.

The V and J genes are TRBV6-5 and TRBJ2-3, with 10 bases aligning to TRBD2. Germline V CDR1 and CDR2: MNHEY, SVGAGI. CDR3 size: 15 residues. Trimming at V came to 6 bases and at J to 3 bases, leaving 6 bases not matched to a gene. The CDR3 sequence is CASRDSGGLTDTQYF. DNA of the CDR3: TGTGCCAGCAGGGATAGCGGGGGGCTGACAGATACGCAGTATTTT.

The rearrangement uses TRBV7-9 and TRBJ2-7, with D possibly TRBD2 on 6 matching bases. The CDR3 is 14 residues long. Germline V lookup: CDR1 SEHNR, CDR2 FQNEAQ (reference sequence). V was clipped by 4 bases and J by 6 bases, with 16 bases between them. CDR3 sequence reads: CASSWDFQASEQYF. CDR3 nucleotides: TGTGCCAGCAGCTGGGACTTCCAGGCCTCCGAGCAGTACTTC.

The chain combines TRBV24-1 with TRBJ2-2, with TRBD1 as a possible D gene (5 bases). CDR1 is KGHDR and CDR2 is SFDVKD in the germline V gene. The CDR3 length is 13 residues. Trimming removed 6 bases at V and 6 bases at J, with 10 bases between. This CDR3 is CATSSTGPGELFF. In DNA, the CDR3 is TGTGCCACCAGTAGTACAGGTCCCGGGGAGCTGTTTTTT.

This clone was detected only a few times. This rearrangement joins TRBV30 to TRBJ2-7; TRBD2 aligns across 7 bases. The CDR3 runs 11 residues. V was clipped by 0 bases and J by 12 bases; unmatched bases: 5. Germline V lookup: CDR1 GTSNPN, CDR2 SVGIG (reference sequence). CDR3 coding DNA: TGTGCCTGGAGTGTAAGGCGGGGGACGTACTTC. Amino acids: CAWSVRRGTYF.

This clone was seen a single time. V and J are TRBV12-3 or TRBV12-4 and TRBJ2-1; unclear D gene. The CDR3 has 11 amino acids. V was pared by 4 bases and J by 10 bases, with 8 bases between. CDR3: CASSSPFEQFF. The CDR3 DNA follows: TGTGCCAGCAGTTCCCCCTTCGAGCAGTTCTTC.

V usage is TRBV7-6 and J usage is TRBJ2-7, with TRBD2 matching over 12 bases. CDR1 is SGHVS, CDR2 FNYEAQ, per germline. The CDR3 sequence is 16 residues long. V lost 1 base to trimming and J lost 3 bases; unmatched junction nucleotides: 4. In DNA form, the CDR3 reads TGTGCCAGCAGCTTAGGCGGACTAGCGGGGAACTACGAGCAGTACTTC. Its protein is CASSLGGLAGNYEQYF.

This clone was picked up one time. This sample includes further DNA sequences coding for the same CDR3. The chain combines TRBV27 with TRBJ1-2; 7 bases are a match to TRBD1. The CDR3 spans 12 residues. Germline V gives CDR1 MNHEY, CDR2 SMNVEV (reference sequence). Trimming removed 5 bases from V and 8 bases from J; junction bases left unmatched: 5. As DNA, the CDR3 is TGTGCCAGCAGTACGACAGGGTCCGGCTACACCTTC. This codes for CASSTTGSGYTF.

The chain carries TRBV5-1 and TRBJ1-2; 9 positions match TRBD1. V shed 3 bases, J shed 6 bases, and the junction held 9 bases outside the gene matches. There are 15 residues in the CDR3. Germline V CDR1 and CDR2: SGHRS, YFSETQ. The chain's CDR3 is CASSSQPGDRDGYTF. DNA of the CDR3: TGCGCCAGCAGCTCACAACCGGGGGACAGGGATGGCTACACCTTC.

The chain employs TRBV2 and TRBJ2-5; possible D gene TRBD2, 6 bases. CDR3 length equals 15 residues. Germline loops: CDR1 SNHLY, CDR2 FYNNEI. The germline V and J ends were trimmed by 3 bases and 1 base, with 12 bases remaining between them. CDR3: CASSDLAASQETQYF. DNA for the CDR3: TGTGCCAGCAGTGATTTAGCGGCCTCCCAAGAGACCCAGTACTTC.